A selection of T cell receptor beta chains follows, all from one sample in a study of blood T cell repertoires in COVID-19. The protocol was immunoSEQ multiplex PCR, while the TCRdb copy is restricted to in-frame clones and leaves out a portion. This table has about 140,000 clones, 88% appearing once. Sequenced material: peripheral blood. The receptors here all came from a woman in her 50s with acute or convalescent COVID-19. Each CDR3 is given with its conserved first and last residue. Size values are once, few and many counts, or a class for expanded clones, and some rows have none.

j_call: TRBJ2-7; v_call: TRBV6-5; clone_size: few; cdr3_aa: CASSRAGLNYEQYF
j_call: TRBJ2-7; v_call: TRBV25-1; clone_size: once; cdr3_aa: CASSDHFTSGNYEQYF
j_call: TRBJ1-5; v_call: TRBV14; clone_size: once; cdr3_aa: CASSQDGAPVSSNQPQHF
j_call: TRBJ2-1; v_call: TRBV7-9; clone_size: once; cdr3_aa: CASSFRGAEYNEQFF
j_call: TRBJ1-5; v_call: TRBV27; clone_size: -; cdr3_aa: CASSLRGLGGPQHF
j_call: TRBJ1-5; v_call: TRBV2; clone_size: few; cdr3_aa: CASSRLTDRGGQPQHF
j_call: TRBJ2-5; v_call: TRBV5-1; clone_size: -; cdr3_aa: CASSLARETQYF
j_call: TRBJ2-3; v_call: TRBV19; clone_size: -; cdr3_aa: CASSSRTSGSPDTQYF
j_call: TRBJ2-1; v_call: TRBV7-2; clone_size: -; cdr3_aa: CASSPRQGWDEQFF
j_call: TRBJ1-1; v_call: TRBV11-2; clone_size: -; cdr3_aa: CASRLGGTVNTEAFF
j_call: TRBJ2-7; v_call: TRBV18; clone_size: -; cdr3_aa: CASSPGTSGSSEQYF
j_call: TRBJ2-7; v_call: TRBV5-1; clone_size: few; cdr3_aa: CASRVAGLAVYEQYF
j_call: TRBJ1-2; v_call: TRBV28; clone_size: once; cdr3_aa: CASSLGTGTGVYGYTF
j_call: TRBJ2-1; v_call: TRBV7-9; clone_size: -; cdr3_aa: CASSPPGLAGGRNEQFF
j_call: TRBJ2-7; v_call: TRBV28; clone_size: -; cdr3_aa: CASRGRDRAYEQYF
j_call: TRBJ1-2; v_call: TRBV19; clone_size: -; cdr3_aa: CASSGVTGTGYYGYTF
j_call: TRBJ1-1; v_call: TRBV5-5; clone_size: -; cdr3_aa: CASNRQGLDTEAFF
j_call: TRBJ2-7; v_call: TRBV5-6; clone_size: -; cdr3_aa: CASSLGDTWDGYEQYF
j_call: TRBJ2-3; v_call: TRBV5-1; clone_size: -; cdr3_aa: CASSSREGRVTDTQYF
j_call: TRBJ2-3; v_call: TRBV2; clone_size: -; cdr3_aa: CASRNRGVTDTQYF
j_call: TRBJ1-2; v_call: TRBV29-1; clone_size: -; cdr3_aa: CSAGQGNYPGYTF
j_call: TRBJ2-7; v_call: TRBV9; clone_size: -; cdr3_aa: CASSIRDTYEQYF
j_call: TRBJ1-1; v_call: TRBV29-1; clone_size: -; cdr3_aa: CSGGLTGNTEAFF
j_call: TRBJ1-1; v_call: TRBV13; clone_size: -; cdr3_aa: CASSFDRYTEAFF
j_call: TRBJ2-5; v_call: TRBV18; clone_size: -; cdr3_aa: CASSPPRFPQETQYF
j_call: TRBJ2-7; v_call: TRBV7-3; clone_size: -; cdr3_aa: CASSWGQGYEQYF
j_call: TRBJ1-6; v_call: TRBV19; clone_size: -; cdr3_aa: CASRDNNSPLHF
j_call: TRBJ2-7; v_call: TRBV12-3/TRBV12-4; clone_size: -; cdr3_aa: CASSFLGHEQYF
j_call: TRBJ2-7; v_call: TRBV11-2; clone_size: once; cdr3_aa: CASSLAPSSYEQYF
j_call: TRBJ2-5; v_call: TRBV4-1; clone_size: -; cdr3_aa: CASSQGGQEETQYF
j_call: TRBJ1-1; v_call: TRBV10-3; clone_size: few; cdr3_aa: CASGTGPSRDTEAFF
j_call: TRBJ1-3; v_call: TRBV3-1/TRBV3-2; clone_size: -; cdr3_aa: CASSRLDRAGSTIYF
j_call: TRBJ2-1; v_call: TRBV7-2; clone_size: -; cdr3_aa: CASSPGLAGGKGGEQFF
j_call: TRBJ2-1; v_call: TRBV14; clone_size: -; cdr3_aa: CATDSGGSYNEQFF
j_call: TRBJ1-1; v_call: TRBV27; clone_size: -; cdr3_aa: CASSLRVTAEAFF
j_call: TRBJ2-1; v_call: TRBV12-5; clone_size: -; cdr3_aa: CASGLVVTNEQFF
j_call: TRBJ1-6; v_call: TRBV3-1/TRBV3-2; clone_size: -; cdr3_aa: CASSQGPGGGNSPLHF
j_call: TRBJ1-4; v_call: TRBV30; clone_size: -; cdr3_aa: CAWSVAPGQTNEKLFF
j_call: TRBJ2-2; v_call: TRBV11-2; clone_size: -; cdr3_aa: CASSPVSGGGAAGELFF
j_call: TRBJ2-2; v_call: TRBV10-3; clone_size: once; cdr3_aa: CAISAQDTGELFF